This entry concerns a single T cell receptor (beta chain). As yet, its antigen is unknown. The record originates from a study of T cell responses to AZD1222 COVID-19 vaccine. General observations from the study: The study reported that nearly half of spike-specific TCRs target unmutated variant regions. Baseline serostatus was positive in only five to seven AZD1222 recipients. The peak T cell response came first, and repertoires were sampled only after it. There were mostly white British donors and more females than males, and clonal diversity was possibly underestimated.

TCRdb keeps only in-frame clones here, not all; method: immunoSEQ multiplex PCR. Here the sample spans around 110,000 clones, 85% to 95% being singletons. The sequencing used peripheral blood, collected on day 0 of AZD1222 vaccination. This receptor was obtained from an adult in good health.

For the CDR3, the DNA is TGTGCCAGCAGCTTCAGGGAGTACGGCTACACCTTC. Amino acids: CASSFREYGYTF. The chain couples TRBV28 to TRBJ1-2; D might be TRBD1 (5 bases). The V gene lost 6 bases and the J gene lost 8 bases, with 13 bases spanning the gap. The CDR3 is made up of 12 amino acids. Germline V CDR1 and CDR2: MDHEN, SYDVKM.